This record looks at one T cell receptor beta chain sequence and its context. In the original processing: Amplification with reference gene primers provided the estimates of nucleated cell counts. Generated by immunoSEQ multiplex PCR, the TCRdb table keeps only in-frame clones and is missing some. V and J calls plus clone size are reproduced from that table; the DNA served to infer D and trimming. This sample yields under 200,000 clones, of which 80% are seen a single time; 5% to 8.5% belongs to the top ten. The V gene's germline CDR1 is SGHDN and CDR2 FVKESK. V was clipped by 1 base and J by 5 bases, with 13 bases between them. The CDR3 consists of 15 residues. The data belong to a study of blood T cell repertoires in COVID-19. Study-wide context: Sites in the United States, Italy and Spain provided acute and convalescent COVID-19 samples. From T cells, B-cell-depleted T cells, or PBMCs came the material, which was cDNA or gDNA.

The chain has TRBV14 and TRBJ2-3; D might be TRBD2 (5 bases). The sample comprised peripheral blood. The clonotype was recovered from a man between 65 and 80 years old with active or convalescent COVID-19. The CDR3, as DNA: TGTGCCAGCAGCCAAGCGGGATTCGGAGGAGATACGCAGTATTTT. Protein product: CASSQAGFGGDTQYF.